One sample yielded the 3 T cell receptor beta chains listed below, sequenced in a study of blood T cells in healthy people across ages. With a J-beta primer mix and a sample-barcoded 5' primer, a second PCR ran about 7 to 11 cycles. Each CDR3 protein gets one entry after TCRdb re-called the 5' RACE reads with MiXCR. The sample has some 1,800,000 distinct CDR3 sequences; about two fifths are singletons. What was sequenced was blood. The receptors were gathered from a human donor in good health.

The chain couples TRBV3-2 to TRBJ1-2. TRBV3-2 is a known pseudogene. The length of the CDR3 is 9 residues. CDR3 amino acids: CASEGGYTF. The CDR3 nucleotides are TGTGCCAGCGAGGGTGGCTACACCTTC.

The J gene is TRBJ2-4, the V gene TRBV29-1; D tentatively fits TRBD1 or TRBD2 (5 bases each). CDR3 size: 12 residues. CDR1 is SQVTM, CDR2 ANQGSEA, per germline. V was shortened by 4 bases and J by 13 bases, with 17 bases between the two germline ends. CDR3 residues: CSVVSSEGEQYF. The CDR3 DNA sequence: TGCAGCGTTGTAAGTAGCGAAGGGGAGCAGTACTTC.

The chain combines TRBV7-3 with TRBJ2-1; 8 positions match TRBD2. With V trimmed by 1 base and J by 1 base, 6 bases remained unmatched. This CDR3 region has 17 residues. The germline gives CDR1 SGHTA, CDR2 FQGTGA. As DNA, the CDR3 is TGTGCCAGCAGCTTAATCGGGGGGGCTCATTCCTACAATGAGCAGTTCTTC. This translates into CASSLIGGAHSYNEQFF.